This TCR beta chain stems from a study of CD8+ T cells in alopecia areata. Treatment in this sample: oral pan-JAK inhibitor, 5-10 mg twice daily. Individuals with alopecia areata gave both lesional scalp punch biopsies and peripheral blood for collection. Between the trimmed V and J ends, which lost 6 bases and 0 bases, there was a span of 15 bases. This CDR3 comprises 14 residues. Germline CDR1 and CDR2: SQVTM and ANQGSEA. Overall study findings and caveats: When scalp samples are sequenced, resident alphabeta T cells of normal skin are also captured.

Note on this clone: Its specificity is unknown.

Extracted RNA was reverse transcribed, and the resulting cDNA served as sequencing template. Assay: immunoSEQ multiplex PCR; the TCRdb copy retains only in-frame clones and omits some. The sample carries fewer than 250,000 clones, 35% to 40% recorded once. The clonotype comes from a human donor with alopecia areata. This sample comprised CD4+ T cells sorted from blood, obtained at roughly week 30, from a patient treated with tofacitinib. The V and J genes are TRBV29-1 and TRBJ2-7; D could derive from TRBD1 or TRBD2 (6 bases each). The chain's CDR3 is CSVGGTGASYEQYF. In nucleotides, the CDR3 is TGCAGCGTGGGGGGCACGGGAGCCTCCTACGAGCAGTACTTC.